The 10 T cell receptor beta chains given below trace back to one sample, sequenced in a study of PD-1 blockade in classical Hodgkin lymphoma. Method: immunoSEQ multiplex PCR; TCRdb's copy keeps in-frame clones and lacks some. The table lists more than 10,000 clones, roughly 77% of them singletons, with around 27% in the top ten. Autologous stem cell transplantation was followed by relapse in every patient, and brentuximab vedotin exposure varied. The starting material was peripheral blood mononuclear cells (PBMCs), obtained at baseline. The source is a human donor with classical Hodgkin lymphoma.

This clone was detected only once. The chain carries TRBV30 and TRBJ1-6, with 7 bases that match TRBD1. The CDR3 is made up of 17 amino acids. In germline, CDR1 is GTSNPN, CDR2 SVGIG (reference sequence). The ends lost 2 bases at V and 4 bases at J; junction bases unmatched: 11. CDR3 nucleotides: TGTGCCTGGAGTACCGGTTTAAGGGACAGTTATAATTCACCCCTCCACTTT. Amino acids: CAWSTGLRDSYNSPLHF. The full variable domain, with the rest looked up from reference TRBV30 and TRBJ1-6, is SQTIHQWPATLVQPVGSPLSLECTVEGTSNPNLYWYRQAAGRGLQLLFYSVGIGQISSEVPQNLSASRPQDRQFILSSKKLLLSDSGFYLCAWSTGLRDSYNSPLHFGNGTRLTVT.

The chain couples TRBV19 to TRBJ1-5; 9 bases map to TRBD1. The J segment lost 1 base and the V segment lost 2 bases, leaving 3 bases of the junction unmatched. CDR1 is LNHDA and CDR2 is SQIVND in the germline V gene (reference sequence). The length of the CDR3 is 16 residues. CDR3 amino acids: CASSIPGTGSNQPQHF. The CDR3 nucleotides read TGTGCCAGTAGTATACCGGGGACAGGGAGCAATCAGCCCCAGCATTTT.

The chain couples TRBV6-1 to TRBJ1-5; unclear D gene. Trimming cost V 7 bases and J 2 bases, with 9 bases left between them. Germline lookup yields CDR1 MNHNS and CDR2 SASEGT. CDR3 length: 13 residues. In DNA form, the CDR3 reads TGTGCCAGCATGTTTGGAGGCAATCAGCCCCAGCATTTT. Its protein is CASMFGGNQPQHF.

V gene TRBV18 combines with J gene TRBJ2-1; 13 bases line up with TRBD2. CDR1 and CDR2 (germline): KGHSH, LQKENI. The CDR3 spans 16 residues. The ends lost 3 bases at V and 1 base at J; junction bases unmatched: 0. CDR3 DNA sequence: TGTGCCAGCTCACCGGGACTAGCGGGGTCCTACAATGAGCAGTTCTTC. Its translation: CASSPGLAGSYNEQFF.

The rearrangement links TRBV9 to TRBJ2-3; tentative D call: TRBD2 (6 bases). Germline loops: CDR1 SGDLS, CDR2 YYNGEE. The V gene lost 0 bases and the J gene lost 0 bases, with 11 bases spanning the gap. This CDR3 contains 16 residues. The CDR3 DNA sequence: TGTGCCAGCAGCGTAGATCTGGGGGGAAGCACAGATACGCAGTATTTT. Translated: CASSVDLGGSTDTQYF.

For the CDR3, the DNA is TGCAGTGCTCCCTCCGAGGGCTACACCTTC. It translates to CSAPSEGYTF. J is TRBJ1-2 and V is TRBV20-1; D is uncertain. V was shortened by 5 bases and J by 8 bases, with 9 bases between the two germline ends. The CDR3 runs 10 residues. Germline CDR1 DFQATT, CDR2 SNEGSKA (reference sequence).

The chain has TRBV5-1 and TRBJ2-1; 14 bases align to TRBD2. The CDR3 runs 18 residues. The V segment lost 5 bases and the J segment 8 bases; nucleotides outside the gene matches: 15. CDR1 and CDR2 (germline): SGHRS, YFSETQ. DNA of the CDR3: TGCGCCAGCAGTAGGGACGGCAAGACTAGCGGGAGGGCCGATGAGCAGTTCTTC. Amino acid sequence: CASSRDGKTSGRADEQFF.

This rearrangement joins TRBV6-1 to TRBJ1-5; D might be TRBD1 (6 bases). Germline V gene data show CDR1 as MNHNS and CDR2 as SASEGT. V shed 3 bases and J shed 3 bases, with 12 bases lying between them. CDR3 size: 15 residues. DNA for the CDR3: TGTGCCAGCAGTGACGGGACATACGACAATCAGCCCCAGCATTTT. As protein: CASSDGTYDNQPQHF.

This clone was detected only a few times. The V gene is TRBV7-9, the J gene TRBJ1-5; D is uncertain. The V and J ends lost 5 bases and 5 bases respectively, with 13 bases between them. From germline, CDR1 is SEHNR and CDR2 FQNEAQ (reference sequence). There are 14 residues in the CDR3. CDR3 residues: CASSAAGFHQPQHF. The CDR3 bases are TGTGCCAGCAGCGCCGCGGGGTTCCATCAGCCCCAGCATTTT.

This chain links TRBV2 with TRBJ2-3; possible D gene TRBD1, 7 bases. The V and J ends lost 2 bases and 3 bases respectively, with 18 bases between them. The CDR3 has 17 amino acids. Germline CDR1 reads SNHLY; CDR2 reads FYNNEI. CDR3 in amino acids: CASSETPGGGATDTQYF. In DNA form, the CDR3 reads TGTGCCAGCAGTGAAACGCCAGGAGGGGGCGCGACAGATACGCAGTATTTT.